The present entry profiles one T cell receptor beta chain with its context. What it binds is unknown. The sample belongs to a study of CD8 T cell repertoires and HIV-1 epitope variants. Study summary: Twenty-five autologous and known Gag and Nef epitope variant peptides each stimulated T cells separately.

Notes on the study in general: Of roughly nine antigen-specific beta clonotypes, five to seven appeared to cross-react with escape variants. Only beta chains were identified, marking proliferation to antigen, not function.

Measured with immunoSEQ multiplex PCR; TCRdb has only the in-frame clones, and not every one. Among tens of thousands of clones, over 70% were seen once, and the ten largest hold 20% to 30%. Germline-derived CDR1 and CDR2 are MDHEN and SYDVKM. V lost 1 base, J lost 9 bases, and 10 bases stayed unmatched. There are 16 residues in the CDR3. Sequenced: uncultured baseline CD8+ T cells from peripheral blood mononuclear cells (PBMCs). The chain employs TRBV28 and TRBJ1-5; 9 nucleotides line up with TRBD1. The source of this sequence is a male donor with HIV. The CDR3 DNA is TGTGCCAGCAGTTTATTTTCCGGACAGGGGAGAACGCCCCAGCATTTT. Protein: CASSLFSGQGRTPQHF.